This T cell receptor (beta chain) was observed in a study of cytomegalovirus exposure and HLA in healthy donors. Primers for the PCR totalled 60 Vbeta and 13 Jbeta. Measured with immunoSEQ multiplex PCR; TCRdb has only the in-frame clones, and not every one. The repertoire holds 150,000 to 200,000 clones, with around three quarters as singletons. Trimming removed 0 bases from V and 1 base from J; junction bases left unmatched: 4. Per the germline V gene, CDR1 is LNHNV and CDR2 is YYDKDF (reference sequence). The CDR3 is 16 amino acids. Comment on this clone: The antigen remains undetermined.

Study-level findings and limits: Several of the most significant clusters appeared, in a later analysis, to be linked to common viral pathogens. CMV antigen specificity of a few CMV-associated chains was confirmed in vitro. Per a later analysis, HLA-associated TCR beta chains showed more clonal expansion than other, equally common TCR beta chains.

This clonotype was sampled from a middle-aged woman in good health and CMV-seronegative. The chain couples TRBV15 to TRBJ2-5; 8 nucleotides align to TRBD2. Sequenced: PBMCs. CDR3 in DNA: TGTGCCACCAGCAGAGATTTGCGGGAGGCCCAAGAGACCCAGTACTTC. Translating gives CATSRDLREAQETQYF.